The 11 T cell receptor beta chains below were found in one sample sequenced in a study of cytomegalovirus exposure and HLA in healthy donors. In the PCR, 60 Vbeta and 13 Jbeta primers were used. The table came from immunoSEQ multiplex PCR; TCRdb's copy has only in-frame clones and leaves some out. The profile shows 100,000 to 120,000 clones, under 85% of them singletons. Source material: PBMCs. The origin of the receptors is a man under 40 in good health and CMV-seronegative.

The chain joins TRBV29-1 to TRBJ1-1, with 7 bases lining up with TRBD1. Per germline, CDR1 SQVTM and CDR2 ANQGSEA. V lost 3 bases, J lost 4 bases, and 2 bases stayed unmatched. The CDR3 is 12 residues long. CDR3 sequence reads: CSVDDRVTEAFF. DNA of the CDR3: TGCAGCGTTGATGACAGGGTCACTGAAGCTTTCTTT. Full variable domain (missing parts from reference TRBV29-1 and TRBJ1-1): SAVISQKPSRDICQRGTSLTIQCQVDSQVTMMFWYRQQPGQSLTLIATANQGSEATYESGFVIDKFPISRPNLTFSTLTVSNMSPEDSSIYLCSVDDRVTEAFFGQGTRLTVV.

V usage is TRBV4-3 and J usage is TRBJ1-2, with 9 bases identical to TRBD1. Trimming at V came to 5 bases and at J to 3 bases, leaving 10 bases not matched to a gene. Per germline, CDR1 LGHNA and CDR2 YSLEER. The CDR3 is 16 amino acids. Here the CDR3 DNA reads TGCGCCAGCAGCAGAGTCGGGACAGGGATCGACTATGGCTACACCTTC. It encodes CASSRVGTGIDYGYTF.

The chain carries TRBV27 and TRBJ1-5; D gene ambiguous. Germline V gives CDR1 MNHEY, CDR2 SMNVEV (reference sequence). The CDR3 loop spans 12 amino acids. The V and J ends lost 7 bases and 5 bases respectively, with 9 bases between them. The CDR3 region is CASTPPYQPQHF. CDR3 bases: TGTGCCAGCACCCCTCCTTATCAGCCCCAGCATTTT.

The chain carries TRBV4-2 and TRBJ2-7; 7 bases are shared with TRBD1. Germline CDR1 reads LGHNA; CDR2 reads YNFKEQ. There are 15 residues in the CDR3. Trimming took 1 base from V and 6 from J; bases not matched to a gene: 9. CDR3 sequence (DNA): TGTGCCAGCAGCCAAGCCCCCTTGACAGGGTTCGAGCAGTACTTC. Encoded protein: CASSQAPLTGFEQYF.

A few counts support this clone. The DNA of the CDR3 is TGTGCCAGTAGTAGCGGGGGGGCATACAATGAGCAGTTCTTC. Amino acid sequence: CASSSGGAYNEQFF. The genes are TRBV6-6 and TRBJ2-1; 11 nucleotides agree with TRBD2. The CDR3 totals 14 residues. Per germline, CDR1 MNHNY and CDR2 SVGAGI (reference sequence). V was clipped by 9 bases and J by 4 bases; unmatched bases: 5.

This clone appeared once. The rearrangement uses TRBV4-1 and TRBJ2-7; 7 bases are shared with TRBD1. The CDR3 extends over 15 amino acids. The ends lost 3 bases at V and 3 bases at J; junction bases unmatched: 8. Germline-derived CDR1 and CDR2 are MGHRA and YSYEKL. The CDR3 here is CASSHLTGAFYEQYF. The CDR3 DNA sequence: TGCGCCAGCAGCCACCTAACAGGGGCCTTCTACGAGCAGTACTTC.

This rearrangement joins TRBV19 to TRBJ1-2; no clear D gene. The V end was cut by 1 base, the J end by 4 bases, with 13 bases between. Germline values: CDR1 LNHDA, CDR2 SQIVND (reference sequence). The CDR3 covers 15 residues. Here the CDR3 DNA reads TGTGCCAGTAGTATAGGGGCAGGTCCCCTCTATGGCTACACCTTC. This sequence encodes CASSIGAGPLYGYTF.

The rearrangement uses TRBV23-1 and TRBJ1-1; perhaps TRBD1 as D (6 bases). TRBV23-1 is an ORF, and what it does is uncertain. The V end was cut by 8 bases, the J end by 6 bases, with 28 bases between. CDR3 length: 17 amino acids. CDR3 DNA: TGCGCCAGCGGCCTTCTTGGTGACAGGAGGTCGGTCCCTGAAGCTTTCTTT. Protein product: CASGLLGDRRSVPEAFF.

The chain is built from TRBV5-5 and TRBJ1-2, with TRBD1 matching over 7 bases. V gave up 3 bases and J gave up 8 bases; unmatched junction bases: 13. The CDR3 extends over 15 amino acids. Germline loops: CDR1 SGHKS, CDR2 YYEKEE (reference sequence). CDR3 region: CASSSPRTGLGGYTF. The DNA for the CDR3 is TGTGCCAGCAGCTCCCCCCGGACAGGACTGGGGGGCTACACCTTC.

This sequence joins TRBV15 and TRBJ1-1; 7 nucleotides match TRBD1. CDR3 length: 16 amino acids. J was trimmed by 2 bases and V by 2 bases; bases with no gene match: 8. Germline V gene data show CDR1 as LNHNV and CDR2 as YYDKDF (reference sequence). This chain's CDR3 is CATSRTKGTANTEAFF. Here the CDR3 DNA reads TGTGCCACCAGCAGAACAAAGGGGACAGCCAACACTGAAGCTTTCTTT.

The V call is TRBV4-3, the J call TRBJ2-3; 11 nucleotides align to TRBD2. The CDR3 length is 18 residues. The germline V gene has CDR1 LGHNA and CDR2 YSLEER. The trim removed 6 bases at V and 4 bases at J, leaving 15 bases unmatched. The CDR3 here is CASSYRASGGRRADTQYF. As DNA, the CDR3 is TGCGCCAGCAGTTACAGGGCTAGCGGGGGGCGAAGAGCAGATACGCAGTATTTT.